The 21 T cell receptor beta chains listed next were all sequenced from one sample in a study of cytomegalovirus exposure and HLA in healthy donors. Produced via immunoSEQ multiplex PCR; TCRdb's table is partial and in-frame only. The sample lists roughly 56,000 clones; roughly 90% were seen once. The specimen was PBMCs. The receptors were sampled from a woman aged 30 to 39 in good health and CMV-seronegative.

The chain combines TRBV7-8 with TRBJ2-1, with D possibly TRBD2 on 5 matching bases. The CDR3 is 16 residues long. Between the trimmed V and J ends, which lost 1 base and 8 bases, there was a span of 18 bases. Germline V gene lookup returns CDR1 SGHVS and CDR2 FQNEAQ. The CDR3 loop reads CASSLESSSSADEQFF. In DNA form, the CDR3 reads TGTGCCAGCAGCTTAGAATCCTCTAGCTCGGCGGATGAGCAGTTCTTC.

The chain uses TRBV19 and TRBJ2-5, with TRBD2 matching 8 bases. Germline-derived CDR1 and CDR2 are LNHDA and SQIVND (reference sequence). The CDR3 is 15 residues long. The J segment lost 4 bases and the V segment lost 1 base, leaving 5 bases of the junction unmatched. CDR3 residues: CASSIAGLEGETQYF. The CDR3 DNA reads TGTGCCAGTAGTATAGCGGGACTAGAGGGAGAGACCCAGTACTTC.

This chain uses TRBV14 with TRBJ2-2; the match to TRBD2 covers 10 bases. Trimming removed 6 bases from V and 4 bases from J; junction bases left unmatched: 5. Germline V gene lookup returns CDR1 SGHDN and CDR2 FVKESK. This CDR3 has 15 amino acids. The CDR3 reads CASSLAGVGTGELFF. In DNA, the CDR3 is TGTGCCAGCAGTCTAGCGGGAGTAGGCACCGGGGAGCTGTTTTTT. Full variable domain (outside the CDR3, taken from reference TRBV14 and TRBJ2-2): EAGVTQFPSHSVIEKGQTVTLRCDPISGHDNLYWYRRVMGKEIKFLLHFVKESKQDESGMPNNRFLAERTGGTYSTLKVQPAELEDSGVYFCASSLAGVGTGELFFGEGSRLTVL.

This chain connects TRBV7-2 to TRBJ2-7, with D possibly being TRBD2 (5 bases). The CDR3 runs 16 residues. CDR1 is SGHTA, CDR2 FQGNSA, per germline. V shed 3 bases and J shed 0 bases, with 15 bases lying between them. The DNA for the CDR3 is TGTGCCAGCAGCTTTTTCGGGCGGGCTCTCTCCTACGAGCAGTACTTC. Protein sequence: CASSFFGRALSYEQYF.

The chain uses TRBV9 and TRBJ1-3; D gene uncertain. The CDR3 sequence is 16 residues long. Trimming left V 0 bases short and J 2 bases short, with 12 bases between. In germline, CDR1 is SGDLS, CDR2 YYNGEE. The chain's CDR3 is CASSVDAWSTGNTIYF. DNA for the CDR3: TGTGCCAGCAGCGTAGATGCGTGGAGTACTGGAAACACCATATATTTT.

This clone was recorded a few times. The CDR3 nucleotides are TGCGCCAGCAGCTTCATTGGAGCGGGAGGAACCTACGAGCAGTACTTC. Protein product: CASSFIGAGGTYEQYF. The chain employs TRBV5-1 and TRBJ2-7; TRBD2 matches 9 bases. With V trimmed by 2 bases and J by 2 bases, 8 bases remained unmatched. Germline lookup yields CDR1 SGHRS and CDR2 YFSETQ. CDR3 length equals 16 residues. Based on the CDR3 plus reference TRBV5-1 and TRBJ2-7, the full variable domain is KAGVTQTPRYLIKTRGQQVTLSCSPISGHRSVSWYQQTPGQGLQFLFEYFSETQRNKGNFPGRFSGRQFSNSRSEMNVSTLELGDSALYLCASSFIGAGGTYEQYFGPGTRLTVT.

The V call is TRBV29-1, the J call TRBJ2-3; 8 bases are a match to TRBD2. The germline CDR1 and CDR2 sequences are SQVTM and ANQGSEA. The ends lost 3 bases at V and 5 bases at J; junction bases unmatched: 7. The CDR3 loop spans 14 amino acids. The CDR3 coding sequence is TGCAGCGTTGAGTTCGGGAGGGTTGGAGATACGCAGTATTTT. Protein: CSVEFGRVGDTQYF.

The rearrangement links TRBV6-6 to TRBJ2-2; 7 bases are a match to TRBD1. Germline loops: CDR1 MNHNY, CDR2 SVGAGI (reference sequence). The CDR3 extends over 15 amino acids. V was clipped by 0 bases and J by 7 bases; unmatched bases: 5. CDR3 protein: CASSYSTGRIGELFF. The CDR3 coding sequence is TGTGCCAGCAGTTACTCGACAGGGCGAATCGGGGAGCTGTTTTTT.

The chain carries TRBV11-3 and TRBJ2-1; 7 bases agree with TRBD1. Trimming at V came to 6 bases and at J to 8 bases, leaving 7 bases not matched to a gene. Germline CDR1 reads SGHNT; CDR2 reads YENEEA. The CDR3 covers 13 residues. The CDR3 reads CASSTGAPHEQFF. The CDR3 nucleotides are TGTGCCAGCAGTACAGGGGCCCCCCATGAGCAGTTCTTC.

The chain uses TRBV6-5 and TRBJ2-3; 9 nucleotides align to TRBD1. The J segment lost 2 bases and the V segment lost 0 bases, leaving 3 bases of the junction unmatched. The CDR3 contains 16 residues. Germline V gene sequence: CDR1 MNHEY, CDR2 SVGAGI. The CDR3 loop reads CASSYSRDRDTDTQYF. DNA of the CDR3: TGTGCCAGCAGTTACTCCCGGGACAGGGACACAGATACGCAGTATTTT.

This chain connects TRBV27 to TRBJ1-2, with 8 bases identical to TRBD1. The CDR3 consists of 16 residues. J lost 3 bases, V lost 3 bases, and 9 bases had no gene match. CDR1 is MNHEY and CDR2 is SMNVEV in the germline V gene (reference sequence). CDR3 nucleotide sequence: TGTGCCAGCAGTTTGAGAGGCCAGGGGGCGCACTATGGCTACACCTTC. Translation: CASSLRGQGAHYGYTF.

The V call is TRBV6-8, the J call TRBJ1-1; D ambiguous. V shed 7 bases and J shed 4 bases, with 13 bases lying between them. Germline values: CDR1 MNHGY, CDR2 SAAAGT. The CDR3 length is 13 residues. CDR3 protein: CASIIRGPTEAFF. CDR3 coding DNA: TGTGCCAGCATAATTCGAGGTCCCACTGAAGCTTTCTTT.

This sequence joins TRBV5-4 and TRBJ2-1; TRBD1 matches 7 bases. J gave up 0 bases and V 0 bases, and 3 bases lay outside the gene matches. Germline assignment: CDR1 SGHNT and CDR2 YYREEE (reference sequence). There are 16 residues in the CDR3. Written as DNA, the CDR3 is TGTGCCAGCAGCTTGGGAGGACAGGTCTCCTACAATGAGCAGTTCTTC. As protein: CASSLGGQVSYNEQFF.

The CDR3 nucleotides are TGCGCCAGCAGCTTGGGAGATTGGAATGAAAAACTGTTTTTT. The encoded protein is CASSLGDWNEKLFF. V usage is TRBV5-1 and J usage is TRBJ1-4; no reliable D call. V was pared by 0 bases and J by 5 bases, with 8 bases between. CDR1 and CDR2 from the germline V gene are SGHRS and YFSETQ. The CDR3 loop spans 14 amino acids.

On this clone: The identical CDR3 is also encoded by other nucleotide sequences in the sample. The V and J genes are TRBV6-5 and TRBJ1-1; maybe TRBD1 (5 bases). CDR1 is MNHEY, CDR2 SVGAGI, per germline. CDR3 length: 14 amino acids. V dropped 1 base and J dropped 1 base, with 7 bases sitting between them. CDR3 sequence reads: CASSYLQGNTEAFF. The CDR3 DNA reads TGTGCCAGCAGTTACTTGCAGGGGAACACTGAAGCTTTCTTT.

The chain recombines TRBV5-1 with TRBJ1-2, with D hard to call. CDR1 is SGHRS, CDR2 YFSETQ, per germline. The CDR3 has 14 amino acids. V was shortened by 4 bases and J by 13 bases, with 23 bases between the two germline ends. CDR3 coding DNA: TGCGCCAGCAGCCAGAGCACACCCGGGATCGGGGTCACCTTC. Encoded protein: CASSQSTPGIGVTF.

V and J are TRBV2 and TRBJ2-7; 10 nucleotides agree with TRBD2. Germline CDR1 SNHLY, CDR2 FYNNEI. The CDR3 has 16 amino acids. The V segment lost 5 bases and the J segment 5 bases; nucleotides outside the gene matches: 12. The CDR3 protein is CASSLRAGGPKNEQYF. For the CDR3, the DNA is TGTGCCAGCAGTTTGAGAGCGGGAGGGCCGAAGAACGAGCAGTACTTC.

The gene calls are TRBV4-3 and TRBJ2-1; D is unresolved. The CDR3 spans 17 residues. The ends were cut back, 0 bases at V and 1 base at J, with 13 bases in the middle. Germline CDR1 and CDR2: LGHNA and YSLEER. The CDR3 reads CASSQDFPERSYNEQFF. CDR3 nucleotide sequence: TGCGCCAGCAGCCAAGATTTTCCGGAGAGGTCCTACAATGAGCAGTTCTTC.

The rearrangement links TRBV10-2 to TRBJ2-3; 7 bases line up with TRBD2. Unmatched junction bases numbered 17, after V lost 5 bases and J lost 9 bases. Germline V gene lookup returns CDR1 WSHSY and CDR2 SAAADI. The CDR3 length is 16 residues. In nucleotides, the CDR3 is TGCGCCAGCAGTACCGCCCCCCTAGTGGGGAGGGGAACGCAGTATTTT. Protein sequence: CASSTAPLVGRGTQYF.

V usage is TRBV28 and J usage is TRBJ1-2; unclear D gene. CDR3 length equals 14 residues. Germline loops: CDR1 MDHEN, CDR2 SYDVKM. Trimming pared 6 bases from V and 7 bases from J, leaving 18 bases between. The CDR3 nucleotides are TGTGCCAGCAGGCCCGACCGGAGGGCTGGTGGCTACACCTTC. Translation gives CASRPDRRAGGYTF.

The CDR3 reads CASSILAGFTDTQYF. The DNA of the CDR3 is TGTGCCAGCAGCATCTTAGCGGGGTTCACAGATACGCAGTATTTT. The V and J genes are TRBV7-9 and TRBJ2-3, with TRBD2 matching over 8 bases. The CDR3 loop spans 15 amino acids. Germline V gene sequence: CDR1 SEHNR, CDR2 FQNEAQ (reference sequence). The V gene end was trimmed by 5 bases and the J gene end by 2 bases; junction bases not matched to a gene: 6.